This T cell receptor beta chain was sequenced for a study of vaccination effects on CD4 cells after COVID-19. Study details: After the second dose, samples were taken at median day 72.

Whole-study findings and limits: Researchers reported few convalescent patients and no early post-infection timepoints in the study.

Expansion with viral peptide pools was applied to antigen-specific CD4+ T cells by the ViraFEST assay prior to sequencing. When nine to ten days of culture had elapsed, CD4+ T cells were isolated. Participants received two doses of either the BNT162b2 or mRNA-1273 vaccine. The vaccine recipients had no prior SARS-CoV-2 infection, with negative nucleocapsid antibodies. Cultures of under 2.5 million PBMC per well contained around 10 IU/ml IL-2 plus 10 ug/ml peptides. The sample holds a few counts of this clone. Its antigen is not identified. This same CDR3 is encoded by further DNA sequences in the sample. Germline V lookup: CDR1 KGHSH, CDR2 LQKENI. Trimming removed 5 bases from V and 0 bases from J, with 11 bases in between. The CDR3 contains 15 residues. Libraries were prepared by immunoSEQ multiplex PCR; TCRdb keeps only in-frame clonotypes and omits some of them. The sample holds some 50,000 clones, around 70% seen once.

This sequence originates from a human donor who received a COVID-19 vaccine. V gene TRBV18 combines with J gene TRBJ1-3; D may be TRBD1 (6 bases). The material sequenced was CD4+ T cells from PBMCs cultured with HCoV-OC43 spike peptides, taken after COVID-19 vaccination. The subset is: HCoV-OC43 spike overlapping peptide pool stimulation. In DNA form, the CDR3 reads TGTGCCAGCTCATGGGACACGAGCTCTGGAAACACCATATATTTT. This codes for CASSWDTSSGNTIYF.